The next 8 T cell receptor beta chains were all read from a single sample in a study of T cell repertoires in aging, cancer and after chemotherapy. The template was genomic DNA from peripheral blood, not RNA. Multiplex touch-down PCR with TRB-A/B primers amplified rearranged V-D-J TRB sequences. Using its own MiXCR run on the multiplex PCR reads, TCRdb lists one record per CDR3 protein. The sample contains 10,000 to 13,000 distinct CDR3 sequences, more than 20% of which appear only once. Specimen: blood. All receptors derive from a human donor in good health.

This chain uses TRBV28 with TRBJ1-3; D is possibly TRBD1 (5 bases). CDR1 and CDR2 from the germline V gene are MDHEN and SYDVKM. There are 15 residues in the CDR3. Trimming shortened V by 6 bases and J by 0 bases, and 12 bases separated the two germline ends. The CDR3 DNA is TGTGCCAGCAGGTTAACAGGATACTCTGGAAACACCATATATTTT. This encodes CASRLTGYSGNTIYF.

This clonotype was seen more than once but under ten times. The rearrangement joins TRBV11-2 to TRBJ1-2, with D possibly matching TRBD1 (5 bases). Germline lookup yields CDR1 SGHAT and CDR2 FQNNGV. The CDR3 is made up of 17 amino acids. Trimming pared 4 bases from V and 7 bases from J, leaving 25 bases between. The CDR3 loop is CASSWLSRGRGVAGYTF. The CDR3, as DNA: TGTGCCAGCAGCTGGCTAAGCCGGGGACGAGGAGTGGCTGGCTACACCTTC.

In its sample, this clonotype is medium-sized (0.01 to 0.1%). The chain has TRBV6-6 and TRBJ1-1; D not certain. V was cut by 2 bases and J by 1 base, with 8 bases left in between. The length of the CDR3 is 14 residues. Germline V gene data show CDR1 as MNHNY and CDR2 as SVGAGI (reference sequence). Here the CDR3 DNA reads TGTGCCAGCAGTTACGCGACATCGAACACTGAAGCTTTCTTT. Translated: CASSYATSNTEAFF.

This clonotype was seen more than once but under ten times. This chain joins TRBV6-5 and TRBJ2-2; 11 bases are shared with TRBD1. Germline V lookup: CDR1 MNHEY, CDR2 SVGAGI. This CDR3 has 15 amino acids. Trimming at V came to 5 bases and at J to 4 bases, leaving 3 bases not matched to a gene. DNA for the CDR3: TGTGCCAGCAGTAGGGGGACAGGGGGCACCGGGGAGCTGTTTTTT. Residues: CASSRGTGGTGELFF.

This clonotype rates as medium-sized. The chain is built from TRBV7-2 and TRBJ2-5; no definite D call. V was cut by 5 bases and J by 1 base, with 11 bases left in between. Germline V lookup: CDR1 SGHTA, CDR2 FQGNSA. The CDR3 is 14 amino acids. The CDR3 sequence is CASSPSGIQETQYF. In nucleotides, the CDR3 is TGTGCCAGCAGCCCCTCGGGCATCCAAGAGACCCAGTACTTC.

Turning to this clonotype: Given a much more abundant clone one base away, this may be a read error. V and J are TRBV20-1 and TRBJ1-1; D ambiguous. The length of the CDR3 is 9 residues. The germline V gene encodes CDR1 DFQATT and CDR2 SNEGSKA (reference sequence). Trimming cost V 5 bases and J 14 bases, with 12 bases left between them. The CDR3 bases are TGCAGTGCTCCGAAATATTGCTTCTTT. Amino acids: CSAPKYCFF.

The chain couples TRBV20-1 to TRBJ1-2; no clear D. Trimming took 6 bases from V and 7 from J, leaving 15 bases between them. The CDR3 is made up of 12 amino acids. In germline, CDR1 is DFQATT, CDR2 SNEGSKA (reference sequence). CDR3 loop: CSAPDWPGGYTF. DNA of the CDR3: TGCAGTGCCCCCGACTGGCCGGGTGGCTACACCTTC.

V and J are TRBV24-1 and TRBJ1-2; perhaps TRBD1 as D (5 bases). CDR3 length: 14 residues. Trimming took 4 bases from V and 4 from J, leaving 12 bases between them. Germline V gene lookup returns CDR1 KGHDR and CDR2 SFDVKD. In nucleotides, the CDR3 is TGTGCCACCAGTGACATAGACAGATCCTATGGCTACACCTTC. Translation: CATSDIDRSYGYTF.